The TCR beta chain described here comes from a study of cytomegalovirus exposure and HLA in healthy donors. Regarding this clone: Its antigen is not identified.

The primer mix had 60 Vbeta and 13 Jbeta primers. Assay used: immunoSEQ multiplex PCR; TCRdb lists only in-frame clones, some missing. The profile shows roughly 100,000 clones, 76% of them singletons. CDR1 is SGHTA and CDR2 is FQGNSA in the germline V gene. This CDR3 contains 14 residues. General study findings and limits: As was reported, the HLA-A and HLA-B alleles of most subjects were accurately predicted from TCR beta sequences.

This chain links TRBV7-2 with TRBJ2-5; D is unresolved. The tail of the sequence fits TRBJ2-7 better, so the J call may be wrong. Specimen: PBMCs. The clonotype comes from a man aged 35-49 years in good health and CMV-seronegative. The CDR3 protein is CASSLGVSRSEQYF. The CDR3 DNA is TGTGCCAGCAGCTTAGGGGTTAGTCGGAGCGAGCAGTACTTC.